These T cell receptor beta chains were read from a single sample in a study of blood T cell repertoires in COVID-19. The repertoire was sequenced with immunoSEQ multiplex PCR; TCRdb's copy has only in-frame clones and lacks some. This sample has about 200,000 clones, with about nine tenths found just once. Sequencing was done on a sample of PBMCs or T cells enriched from blood (not recorded which). Receptor source: a woman aged 25 to 39 with acute COVID-19. The CDR3 runs from the conserved cysteine through the conserved F or W. D genes are given only for firm matches. Clone size is stated in some rows and not others, as once, few, many or a class when expanded.

j_call clone_size v_call d_call cdr3_nt cdr3_aa
TRBJ1-1 NA TRBV2 NA TGTGCCAGCACTTACAGGATTTTGAACACTGAAGCTTTCTTT CASTYRILNTEAFF
TRBJ1-5 NA TRBV2 NA TGTGCCAGCAGTTTCCGGGAGATTAATAGCAATCAGCCCCAGCATTTT CASSFREINSNQPQHF
TRBJ2-7 NA TRBV4-1 TRBD1 TGCGCCAGCAGTCCCGGACAGGAACACTACGAGCAGTACTTC CASSPGQEHYEQYF
TRBJ2-1 NA TRBV25-1 TRBD2 TGTGCCTGTAGCGGGGTGACCTCCTCCTACAATGAGCAGTTCTTC CACSGVTSSYNEQFF
TRBJ2-1 NA TRBV5-1 TRBD1 TGCGCCAGCAGCCTCGGGACAGGGGGGAACAATGAGCAGTTCTTC CASSLGTGGNNEQFF
TRBJ2-1 NA TRBV27 NA TGTGCCAGCAGTTTAGGAGGGAATGAGCAGTTCTTC CASSLGGNEQFF
TRBJ1-1 NA TRBV18 NA TGTGCCAGCTCACCCCCAGGGGAGAACACTGAAGCTTTCTTT CASSPPGENTEAFF
TRBJ2-7 NA TRBV3-1/TRBV3-2 TRBD1 TGTGCCAGCAGCTACTCCGGGACAGGGTTTAACGAGCAGTACTTC CASSYSGTGFNEQYF
TRBJ1-2 NA TRBV7-2 NA TGTGCCAGCAGCCCTACCCGAACAGGGAATTATGGCTACACCTTC CASSPTRTGNYGYTF
TRBJ1-5 NA TRBV9 TRBD1 TGTGCCAGCAGCGTAGAGGCAGGGGGATTCGCCCAGCATTTT CASSVEAGGFAQHF
TRBJ1-1 NA TRBV7-2 TRBD1 TGTGCCAGCAGTTATTCACAGGGGACTGAAGCTTTCTTT CASSYSQGTEAFF
TRBJ1-1 few TRBV6-5 NA TGTGCCAGTGTTTTCGGACTTAGTGAGAACACTGAAGCTTTCTTT CASVFGLSENTEAFF
TRBJ2-7 NA TRBV20-1 NA TGCAGTGCTAGTTCTATAGCCAGCAAAATGAGCTACGAGCAGTACTTC CSASSIASKMSYEQYF
TRBJ1-6 NA TRBV19 NA TGTGCCAGTAGTCGGCAGGGCCATAATTCACCCCTCCACTTT CASSRQGHNSPLHF
TRBJ2-7 few TRBV7-2 NA TGTGCCAGCAGGACGGGGAACTCGTACGAGCAGTACTTC CASRTGNSYEQYF
TRBJ1-6 few TRBV10-3 NA TGTGCCATCAGGCGTGGTAGGGACACCTATAATTCACCCCTCCACTTT CAIRRGRDTYNSPLHF
TRBJ1-5 NA TRBV19 NA TGTGCCAGTAGTACAGGAGGACGGCAGCCCCAGCATTTT CASSTGGRQPQHF
TRBJ2-3 NA TRBV3-1/TRBV3-2 NA TGTGCCAGCAGCCAAGGATCTGGGGTGCTTCGGGGGACGCAGTATTTT CASSQGSGVLRGTQYF
TRBJ1-2 NA TRBV28 NA TGTGCCAGCAGTTTGGTCGGGGAGTCGGGTGGCTACACCTTC CASSLVGESGGYTF
TRBJ1-3 NA TRBV12-3/TRBV12-4 NA TGTGCCGTCCCAGTACTTGGGCACACCATATATTTT CAVPVLGHTIYF
TRBJ1-6 NA TRBV9 NA TGTGCCAGCAGCGTAGCCTCGGAGACACCCCTCCACTTT CASSVASETPLHF
TRBJ1-4 NA TRBV7-9 TRBD1 TGTGCCAGCAGCTTAGGGACAGGGCGCGAAAAACTGTTTTTT CASSLGTGREKLFF
TRBJ1-1 NA TRBV2 NA TGTGCCAGCAAACTCAGGGGTTTGAACACTGAAGCTTTCTTT CASKLRGLNTEAFF
TRBJ1-3 NA TRBV24-1 TRBD1 TGTGCCACCAACAGGGGGCACTCTGGAAACACCATATATTTT CATNRGHSGNTIYF
TRBJ1-4 NA TRBV2 NA TGTGCCAGCAGGAGGACTCTTAATGAAAAACTGTTTTTT CASRRTLNEKLFF
TRBJ2-3 NA TRBV4-3 NA TGCGCCAGCAGCCAAGACTCCGGGGGCACAGATACGCAGTATTTT CASSQDSGGTDTQYF
TRBJ1-5 NA TRBV2 TRBD1 TGTGCCAGCGTCTCCGGGACAGACAATCAGCCCCAGCATTTT CASVSGTDNQPQHF
TRBJ2-5 NA TRBV10-2 NA TGCGCCAGCAGTGAGTTTCGGGTGATGGAGACCCAGTACTTC CASSEFRVMETQYF
TRBJ1-1 NA TRBV5-1 NA TGCGCCAGCAGCTTGGGGGCAGGGTCTATGACTGAAGCTTTCTTT CASSLGAGSMTEAFF
TRBJ1-6 NA TRBV28 TRBD1 TGTGCCACCCCGAGTGGGACAGCCAATAATTCACCCCTCCACTTT CATPSGTANNSPLHF
TRBJ1-5 NA TRBV19 TRBD1 TGTGCCAGTAGTATAGCCCGCTCGCAGGGGGCTAGCAATCAGCCCCAGCATTTT CASSIARSQGASNQPQHF
TRBJ1-1 NA TRBV10-1 TRBD1 TGCGCCAGCAGACCGGACAGGGCCCCCACTGAAGCTTTCTTT CASRPDRAPTEAFF
TRBJ1-1 NA TRBV7-9 NA TGTGCCAGCACCGGACTCGGGAGAGACACTGAAGCTTTCTTT CASTGLGRDTEAFF
TRBJ2-7 NA TRBV29-1 NA TGCAGCGTTGAGATAGCCTACGAGCAGTACTTC CSVEIAYEQYF
TRBJ2-3 NA TRBV10-3 TRBD2 TGTGCCATCAGTGAGACAGCGGGGGCCTCGAATTTT CAISETAGASNF
TRBJ2-7 NA TRBV6-5 TRBD1 TGTGCCAGCACCCCCGACAGGGGAGACTACGAGCAGTACTTC CASTPDRGDYEQYF
TRBJ1-2 few TRBV2 NA TGTGCCAGCAGTCAAAACAGGGAAGGAGGTTATGGCTACACCTTC CASSQNREGGYGYTF
TRBJ2-1 NA TRBV24-1 TRBD1 TGTGCCACCAGTGACACAGGGGTAGGTGAGCAGTTCTTC CATSDTGVGEQFF
TRBJ1-1 NA TRBV15 TRBD1 TGTGCCACCAGCGGACTCGGGACAGGGTTCCGGAACACTGAAGCTTTCTTT CATSGLGTGFRNTEAFF
TRBJ1-6 NA TRBV19 NA TGTGCCAGCTCCGCATCAGGGGTGAATAATTCACCCCTCCACTTT CASSASGVNNSPLHF
TRBJ2-2 NA TRBV2 TRBD1 TGTGCCAGCAGACCGCTGGCGGAGGGACAGGGGAGGCCCGGGGAGCTGTTTTTT CASRPLAEGQGRPGELFF
TRBJ2-2 NA TRBV24-1 TRBD1 TGTGCCACCAGTGATTGGGGACAGGAGAACACCGGGGAGCTGTTTTTT CATSDWGQENTGELFF
TRBJ2-7 few TRBV18 NA TGTGCCAGCTCACCGCAGTACGAGCAGTACTTC CASSPQYEQYF
TRBJ2-7 NA TRBV5-1 TRBD2 TGCGCCAGCAGCCCCGGACTAGCGGGGGCCGCCCCCACGTACGAGCAGTACTTC CASSPGLAGAAPTYEQYF
TRBJ1-4 NA TRBV24-1 NA TGTGCCACCAGTGATGGTCCGCGAGCAGGGGAAAAACTGTTTTTT CATSDGPRAGEKLFF
TRBJ2-7 NA TRBV3-1/TRBV3-2 TRBD2 TGTGCCAGTCGGACTAGCGGGAGCTCCTACGAGCAGTACTTC CASRTSGSSYEQYF
TRBJ2-1 NA TRBV19 TRBD1 TGTGCCAGTAGTATAGGGACAGGGTCTTACAATGAGCAGTTCTTC CASSIGTGSYNEQFF
TRBJ1-2 NA TRBV7-9 NA TGTGCCAGCAGCTTACCTGGGGGGACGGCTGGCTACACCTTC CASSLPGGTAGYTF
TRBJ2-7 NA TRBV5-1 TRBD1 TGCGCCAGCAGCTTGCCGGGACAGCCTTACGAGCAGTACTTC CASSLPGQPYEQYF
TRBJ2-7 few TRBV7-9 NA TGTGCCAGCAGCTTGTTCATGTCGGGGGTCCACTACGAGCAGTACTTC CASSLFMSGVHYEQYF
TRBJ2-5 NA TRBV18 NA TGTGCCAGCTCACCAATCGTATTGGGGGCAGGAGAGACCCAGTACTTC CASSPIVLGAGETQYF
TRBJ2-5 NA TRBV7-9 NA TGTGCCAGCAGCTTAGGCGTGCGCACCCCCGAGACCCAGTACTTC CASSLGVRTPETQYF
TRBJ2-1 NA TRBV19 NA TGTGCCAGTAGTATAGGGTTAGGAGGGCAGCAGTTCTTC CASSIGLGGQQFF
TRBJ2-2 NA TRBV15 TRBD2 TGTGCCACCAGCAGAGTTAGGGTTAGCGGGGGGGGCCGTACCGGGGAGCTGTTTTTT CATSRVRVSGGGRTGELFF
TRBJ1-1 NA TRBV6-5 NA TGTGCCAGCAGCTTGTCAGGGGTTATGAACACTGAAGCTTTCTTT CASSLSGVMNTEAFF
TRBJ1-4 NA TRBV3-1/TRBV3-2 NA TGTGCCAGCAGCCCCCGAAACCGGGGTGAAAAACTGTTTTTT CASSPRNRGEKLFF
TRBJ1-2 NA TRBV19 TRBD1 TGTGCCAGTAGTAACTACGGGACAGGGGGAGGCTACACCTTC CASSNYGTGGGYTF